The 3 T cell receptor beta chains presented below share a single source sample, sequenced in a study of CD8 T cells in Susac syndrome. It was with random hexamers that 0.5 to 1 ug RNA was reverse transcribed. TCRdb analysed the immunoSEQ multiplex PCR reads with MiXCR anew, one entry per CDR3 protein. The table lists 95,000 to 150,000 distinct CDR3 sequences, around 94% of them singletons. Input material: CD4+ T cells from PBMCs. These receptors all stem from a human donor in good health.

This clonotype showed up just once. The chain links TRBV7-9 to TRBJ2-1; TRBD1 might be the D (6 bases). Germline V gene data show CDR1 as SEHNR and CDR2 as FQNEAQ (reference sequence). This CDR3 is built from 15 residues. Trimming took off 4 bases at V and 10 bases at J, with 20 bases between the two ends. The CDR3: CASSWDTKIQGEQFF. CDR3 nucleotides: TGTGCCAGCAGCTGGGATACAAAAATACAGGGCGAGCAGTTCTTC.

This clonotype is a singleton in its sample. The V and J genes are TRBV2 and TRBJ2-1; tentative D call: TRBD1 (5 bases). CDR1 is SNHLY, CDR2 FYNNEI, per germline. The V end was cut by 3 bases, the J end by 9 bases, with 12 bases between. CDR3 length: 13 residues. CDR3 DNA: TGTGCCAGCAGTGAGTATGCCCAGGGTGAGCAGTTCTTC. As protein: CASSEYAQGEQFF.

Of note for this clonotype: The junction does not match germline at one end; this may be a read error. V and J are TRBV5-6 and TRBJ2-5; no reliable D call. Germline-derived CDR1 and CDR2 are SGHDT and YYEEEE. This CDR3 comprises 14 residues. CDR3: CASSLGQTQGTQYF. CDR3 sequence (DNA): TGTGCCAGCAGCTTGGGACAAACCCAAGGGACCCAGTACTTC. The full variable domain, with the rest looked up from reference TRBV5-6 and TRBJ2-5, is DAGVTQSPTHLIKTRGQQVTLRCSPKSGHDTVSWYQQALGQGPQFIFQYYEEEERQRGNFPDRFSGHQFPNYSSELNVNALLLGDSALYLCASSLGQTQGTQYFGPGTRLLVL.